The 25 T cell receptor beta chains below were found in one sample sequenced in a study of T cell changes during pregnancy in multiple sclerosis. This table comes from immunoSEQ multiplex PCR, and its TCRdb copy is limited to in-frame clones, with some not included. The table has 60,000 to 85,000 clones, 90% to 95% seen once; the top ten hold approximately 0.63%. Sequences were derived from peripheral blood, sampled in the third trimester of pregnancy. Source of these receptors: a female donor with multiple sclerosis, enrolled in a pregnancy study.

This chain uses TRBV7-9 with TRBJ2-7, with 9 nucleotides matching TRBD1. V lost 5 bases and J lost 5; bases outside the gene matches: 7. The CDR3 contains 14 residues. Germline V gene sequence: CDR1 SEHNR, CDR2 FQNEAQ (reference sequence). The chain's CDR3 is CASSQGQGLHEQYF. In nucleotides, the CDR3 is TGTGCCAGCAGCCAGGGACAGGGTTTGCACGAGCAGTACTTC. The full variable domain, completed using reference TRBV7-9 and TRBJ2-7, is DTGVSQNPRHKITKRGQNVTFRCDPISEHNRLYWYRQTLGQGPEFLTYFQNEAQLEKSRLLSDRFSAERPKGSFSTLEIQRTEQGDSAMYLCASSQGQGLHEQYFGPGTRLTVT.

V usage is TRBV9 and J usage is TRBJ2-5; TRBD1 matches at 7 bases. After removal of 1 base from V and 5 bases from J, the junction contained 8 bases not matched to a gene. CDR3 length equals 15 residues. Per germline, CDR1 SGDLS and CDR2 YYNGEE. The DNA of the CDR3 is TGTGCCAGCAGCGTACCGGCAGGGGGAACGGAGACCCAGTACTTC. Translation: CASSVPAGGTETQYF.

The rearrangement joins TRBV6-5 to TRBJ1-1; TRBD1 agrees at 7 bases. The CDR3 runs to 15 residues. The V gene end was trimmed by 2 bases and the J gene end by 6 bases; junction bases not matched to a gene: 9. Germline V CDR1 and CDR2: MNHEY, SVGAGI. The CDR3 is CASSYGDREFAEAFF. DNA for the CDR3: TGTGCCAGCAGTTACGGCGACAGGGAGTTTGCTGAAGCTTTCTTT.

The chain uses TRBV13 and TRBJ2-3, with D possibly matching TRBD2 (6 bases). Germline V lookup: CDR1 PRHDT, CDR2 FYEKMQ (reference sequence). The ends were cut back, 5 bases at V and 5 bases at J, with 17 bases in the middle. The CDR3 loop spans 15 amino acids. CDR3 in DNA: TGTGCCAGCAGCCCCCGGGACTCTAGAGGAGATACGCAGTATTTT. It specifies CASSPRDSRGDTQYF.

This sequence joins TRBV29-1 and TRBJ2-2; D uncertain. Germline CDR1 and CDR2: SQVTM and ANQGSEA. The CDR3 contains 11 residues. The V gene lost 6 bases and the J gene lost 8 bases, with 10 bases spanning the gap. This CDR3 is CSVSNWGELFF. CDR3 nucleotides: TGCAGCGTCTCTAATTGGGGGGAGCTGTTTTTT.

The chain couples TRBV6-5 to TRBJ1-3, with a tentative D call TRBD1 (6 bases). The V gene lost 8 bases and the J gene lost 2 bases, with 10 bases spanning the gap. CDR1 and CDR2 from the germline V gene are MNHEY and SVGAGI. This CDR3 region has 13 residues. CDR3 sequence: CASHGTPGNTIYF. Here the CDR3 DNA reads TGTGCCAGCCACGGGACACCTGGAAACACCATATATTTT.

This chain connects TRBV5-1 to TRBJ1-4, with unresolved D. The germline V gene encodes CDR1 SGHRS and CDR2 YFSETQ. Trimming cost V 5 bases and J 6 bases, with 26 bases left between them. The CDR3 is 18 amino acids. The CDR3 coding sequence is TGCGCCAGCAGAGAAACCGGGCCTACGAGAAACGGGGATGAAAAACTGTTTTTT. Translated: CASRETGPTRNGDEKLFF. The variable domain in full, completed from reference TRBV5-1 and TRBJ1-4, reads KAGVTQTPRYLIKTRGQQVTLSCSPISGHRSVSWYQQTPGQGLQFLFEYFSETQRNKGNFPGRFSGRQFSNSRSEMNVSTLELGDSALYLCASRETGPTRNGDEKLFFGSGTQLSVL.

The chain couples TRBV10-3 to TRBJ1-5; TRBD1 is a possible D gene (5 bases). Trimming shortened V by 0 bases and J by 7 bases, and 13 bases separated the two germline ends. From germline, CDR1 is ENHRY and CDR2 SYGVKD. The CDR3 sequence is 15 residues long. The CDR3 loop reads CAISESKAQGQPQHF. In nucleotides, the CDR3 is TGTGCCATCAGTGAGTCGAAGGCTCAGGGACAGCCCCAGCATTTT.

V and J are TRBV18 and TRBJ2-5; unclear D gene. The germline V gene encodes CDR1 KGHSH and CDR2 LQKENI. CDR3 length equals 11 residues. V lost 6 bases, J lost 3 bases, and 5 bases lay in between. The CDR3 loop is CASSREETQYF. The CDR3 coding sequence is TGTGCCAGCTCGCGAGAAGAGACCCAGTACTTC.

This chain uses TRBV7-9 with TRBJ2-7; 9 bases are a match to TRBD2. The V and J ends lost 0 bases and 9 bases, in that order; junction bases with no gene match: 9. The CDR3 spans 15 residues. Germline lookup yields CDR1 SEHNR and CDR2 FQNEAQ (reference sequence). CDR3 residues: CASSLATSGTSLQYF. DNA for the CDR3: TGTGCCAGCAGCTTAGCGACATCCGGGACTAGCCTGCAGTACTTC.

The rearrangement links TRBV9 to TRBJ1-1; 8 bases fit TRBD1. This CDR3 region has 15 residues. Germline values: CDR1 SGDLS, CDR2 YYNGEE. With V trimmed by 0 bases and J by 7 bases, 8 bases remained unmatched. In DNA, the CDR3 is TGTGCCAGCAGCGTAGCTGGGACAGGCGTCGATGAAGCTTTCTTT. It is translated as CASSVAGTGVDEAFF.

The CDR3 DNA reads as TGTGCCAGCTCCGCCCTCGCCGGGACAGCAGAGACCCAGTACTTC. This gives the protein CASSALAGTAETQYF. V and J are TRBV18 and TRBJ2-5, with 7 bases aligning to TRBD1. The germline gives CDR1 KGHSH, CDR2 LQKENI. After removal of 6 bases from V and 4 bases from J, the junction contained 11 bases not matched to a gene. The CDR3 runs 15 residues.

This sequence joins TRBV30 and TRBJ1-4, with unresolved D. Germline CDR1 and CDR2: GTSNPN and SVGIG (reference sequence). The CDR3 totals 13 residues. With 1 base removed from V and 7 bases from J, the gap between germline ends came to 10 bases. CDR3 protein: CAWSEQLIEKLFF. In DNA form, the CDR3 reads TGTGCCTGGAGTGAACAGTTAATTGAAAAACTGTTTTTT. The full variable domain, completed using reference TRBV30 and TRBJ1-4, is SQTIHQWPATLVQPVGSPLSLECTVEGTSNPNLYWYRQAAGRGLQLLFYSVGIGQISSEVPQNLSASRPQDRQFILSSKKLLLSDSGFYLCAWSEQLIEKLFFGSGTQLSVL.

CDR3 loop: CASSPGQGGYTF. Here the CDR3 DNA reads TGTGCCAGCTCACCCGGACAGGGTGGCTACACCTTC. The chain carries TRBV18 and TRBJ1-2; 8 bases fit TRBD1. Looked up from germline, CDR1 is KGHSH and CDR2 is LQKENI. After removal of 3 bases from V and 7 bases from J, the junction contained 1 base not matched to a gene. The CDR3 has 12 residues.

This clone was recorded only once. The chain recombines TRBV29-1 with TRBJ2-5; TRBD1 aligns across 7 bases. Unmatched junction bases numbered 6, after V lost 4 bases and J lost 1 base. The CDR3 contains 14 residues. Germline loops: CDR1 SQVTM, CDR2 ANQGSEA. The CDR3 is CSVGQGQIQETQYF. CDR3 in DNA: TGCAGCGTTGGGCAGGGACAGATCCAAGAGACCCAGTACTTC.

This rearrangement joins TRBV13 to TRBJ2-1; 12 bases agree with TRBD2. The germline CDR1 and CDR2 sequences are PRHDT and FYEKMQ (reference sequence). The junction had 7 bases not matched to a gene; V was cut back by 5 bases and J by 2 bases. The CDR3 extends over 17 amino acids. In DNA form, the CDR3 reads TGTGCCAGCAGCCCACCCACTAGCGGGGGGCCCTACAATGAGCAGTTCTTC. The encoded protein is CASSPPTSGGPYNEQFF.

This chain links TRBV6-4 with TRBJ2-1; 9 bases map to TRBD1. Germline V CDR1 and CDR2: MRHNA, SNTAGT. The CDR3 contains 16 residues. V was pared by 3 bases and J by 6 bases, with 9 bases of the junction left unmatched. The CDR3: CASSETGTGWGNEQFF. The CDR3 DNA reads as TGTGCCAGCAGTGAAACTGGGACAGGGTGGGGCAATGAGCAGTTCTTC.

V gene TRBV5-4 combines with J gene TRBJ2-2; a weak D match, TRBD1 (5 bases). The CDR3 consists of 16 residues. Germline assignment: CDR1 SGHNT and CDR2 YYREEE (reference sequence). V gave up 4 bases and J gave up 4 bases, with 17 bases separating them. CDR3 region: CASSPGAPAGTGELFF. CDR3 bases: TGTGCCAGCAGCCCTGGGGCTCCCGCCGGCACCGGGGAGCTGTTTTTT.

The chain joins TRBV9 to TRBJ2-1; 7 bases are a match to TRBD2. The CDR3 covers 15 residues. V shed 2 bases and J 10 bases; nucleotides not matched to a gene: 12. Germline V gene lookup returns CDR1 SGDLS and CDR2 YYNGEE. CDR3 DNA: TGTGCCAGCAGCGTTGGTACCTTCTACGGGGGGGAGCAGTTCTTC. Its protein is CASSVGTFYGGEQFF.

The chain links TRBV7-6 to TRBJ1-6; tentatively, D is TRBD1 (5 bases). Germline CDR1 and CDR2: SGHVS and FNYEAQ. The CDR3 has 16 amino acids. V lost 5 bases, J lost 0 bases, and 11 bases lay in between. For the CDR3, the DNA is TGTGCCAGCAGCCCCGTGGGGGGCTCCTATAATTCACCCCTCCACTTT. Translating gives CASSPVGGSYNSPLHF.

This sequence joins TRBV7-9 and TRBJ1-4, with a possible D match to TRBD1 (5 bases). CDR3 length equals 14 residues. V lost 4 bases, J lost 6 bases, and 12 bases lay in between. Germline-derived CDR1 and CDR2 are SEHNR and FQNEAQ (reference sequence). For the CDR3, the DNA is TGTGCCAGCAGCTCTGCCGTAGGGGATGAAAAACTGTTTTTT. It is translated as CASSSAVGDEKLFF.

The gene calls are TRBV18 and TRBJ2-7, with 8 bases identical to TRBD1. This CDR3 comprises 14 residues. Germline V gene data show CDR1 as KGHSH and CDR2 as LQKENI. The junction had 10 bases not matched to a gene; V was cut back by 6 bases and J by 6 bases. The CDR3 sequence: CASSRAAGGSEQYF. CDR3 coding DNA: TGTGCCAGCTCCCGCGCTGCAGGGGGCTCCGAGCAGTACTTC. Drawing the rest from reference TRBV18 and TRBJ2-7, the complete variable domain is NAGVMQNPRHLVRRRGQEARLRCSPMKGHSHVYWYRQLPEEGLKFMVYLQKENIIDESGMPKERFSAEFPKEGPSILRIQQVVRGDSAAYFCASSRAAGGSEQYFGPGTRLTVT.

The chain employs TRBV15 and TRBJ2-2; maybe TRBD1 (6 bases). Looked up from germline, CDR1 is LNHNV and CDR2 is YYDKDF (reference sequence). Trimming left V 5 bases short and J 3 bases short, with 16 bases between. The CDR3 length is 16 residues. The CDR3 is CATSVVQGSDTGELFF. For the CDR3, the DNA is TGTGCCACCAGCGTAGTACAGGGATCAGACACCGGGGAGCTGTTTTTT.

This chain connects TRBV4-2 to TRBJ2-7, with 11 nucleotides matching TRBD1. Germline loops: CDR1 LGHNA, CDR2 YNFKEQ. V lost 4 bases to trimming and J lost 3 bases; unmatched junction nucleotides: 8. The CDR3 is 16 amino acids. The CDR3 DNA follows: TGTGCCAGCAGCCGCCTGGACAGGGGGCATATCTACGAGCAGTACTTC. Amino acid sequence: CASSRLDRGHIYEQYF.

V and J are TRBV27 and TRBJ2-7; D not resolved. Trimming shortened V by 5 bases and J by 2 bases, and 10 bases separated the two germline ends. The CDR3 consists of 13 residues. Germline loops: CDR1 MNHEY, CDR2 SMNVEV (reference sequence). The CDR3 sequence: CASSVSTPYEQYF. The CDR3 DNA sequence: TGTGCCAGCAGTGTGAGCACCCCCTACGAGCAGTACTTC.